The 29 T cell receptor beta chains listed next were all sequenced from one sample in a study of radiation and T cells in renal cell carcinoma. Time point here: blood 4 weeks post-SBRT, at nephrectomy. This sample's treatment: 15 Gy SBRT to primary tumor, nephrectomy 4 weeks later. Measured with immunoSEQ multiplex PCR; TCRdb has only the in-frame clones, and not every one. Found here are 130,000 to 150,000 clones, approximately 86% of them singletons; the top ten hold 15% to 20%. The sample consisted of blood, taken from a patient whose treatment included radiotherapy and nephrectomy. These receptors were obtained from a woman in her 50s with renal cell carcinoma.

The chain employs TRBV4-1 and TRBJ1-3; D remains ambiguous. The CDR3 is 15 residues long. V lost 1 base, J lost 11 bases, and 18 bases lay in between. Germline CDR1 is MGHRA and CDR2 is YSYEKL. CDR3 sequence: CASSQGTANPGAIYF. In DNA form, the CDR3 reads TGCGCCAGCAGCCAAGGGACGGCTAACCCTGGGGCCATATATTTT.

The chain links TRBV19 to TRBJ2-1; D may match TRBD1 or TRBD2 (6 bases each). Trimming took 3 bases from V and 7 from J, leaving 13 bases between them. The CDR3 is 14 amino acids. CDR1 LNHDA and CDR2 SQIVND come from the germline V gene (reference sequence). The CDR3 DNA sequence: TGTGCCAGTAGTATTAAAACAGGGAGGAATGAGCAGTTCTTC. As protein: CASSIKTGRNEQFF. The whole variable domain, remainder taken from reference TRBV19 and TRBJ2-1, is DGGITQSPKYLFRKEGQNVTLSCEQNLNHDAMYWYRQDPGQGLRLIYYSQIVNDFQKGDIAEGYSVSREKKESFPLTVTSAQKNPTAFYLCASSIKTGRNEQFFGPGTRLTVL.

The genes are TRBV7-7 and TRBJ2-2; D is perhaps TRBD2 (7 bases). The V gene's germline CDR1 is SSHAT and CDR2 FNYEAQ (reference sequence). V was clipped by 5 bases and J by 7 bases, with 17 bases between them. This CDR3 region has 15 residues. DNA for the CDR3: TGTGCCAGCAGCCCGATCGGGCGGGGGCTCGGGGAGCTGTTTTTT. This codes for CASSPIGRGLGELFF.

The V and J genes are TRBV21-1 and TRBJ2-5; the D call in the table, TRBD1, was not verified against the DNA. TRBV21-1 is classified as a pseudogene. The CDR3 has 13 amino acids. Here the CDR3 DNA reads TGTGCCAGCAGCAAGGGGGCAGGGGAGACCCAGTACTTC. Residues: CASSKGAGETQYF.

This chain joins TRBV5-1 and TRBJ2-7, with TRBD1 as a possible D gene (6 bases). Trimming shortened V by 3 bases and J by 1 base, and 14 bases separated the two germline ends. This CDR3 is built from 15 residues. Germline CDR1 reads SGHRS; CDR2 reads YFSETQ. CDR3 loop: CASSSTFRGSYEQYF. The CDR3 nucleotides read TGCGCCAGCAGCTCGACCTTCAGGGGTTCCTACGAGCAGTACTTC.

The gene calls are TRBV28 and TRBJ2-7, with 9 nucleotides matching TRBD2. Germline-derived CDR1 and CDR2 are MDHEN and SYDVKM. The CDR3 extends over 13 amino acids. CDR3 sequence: CVTGAGGTYEQYF. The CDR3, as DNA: TGTGTTACCGGAGCGGGGGGCACCTACGAGCAGTACTTC.

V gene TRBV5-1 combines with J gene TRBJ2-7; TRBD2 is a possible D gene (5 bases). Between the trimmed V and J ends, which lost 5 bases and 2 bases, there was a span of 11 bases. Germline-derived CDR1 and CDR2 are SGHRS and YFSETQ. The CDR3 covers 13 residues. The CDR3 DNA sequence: TGCGCCAGCAGTAGAGGGCCAACCTACGAGCAGTACTTC. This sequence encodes CASSRGPTYEQYF. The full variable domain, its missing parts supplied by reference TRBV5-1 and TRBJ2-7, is KAGVTQTPRYLIKTRGQQVTLSCSPISGHRSVSWYQQTPGQGLQFLFEYFSETQRNKGNFPGRFSGRQFSNSRSEMNVSTLELGDSALYLCASSRGPTYEQYFGPGTRLTVT.

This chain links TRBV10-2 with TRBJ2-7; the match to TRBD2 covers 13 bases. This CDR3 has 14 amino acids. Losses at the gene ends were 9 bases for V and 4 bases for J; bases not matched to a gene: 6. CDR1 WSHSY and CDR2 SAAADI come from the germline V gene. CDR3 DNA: TGCGCCAGTAGGACTAGCGGGAGTTTTTACGAGCAGTACTTC. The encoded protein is CASRTSGSFYEQYF.

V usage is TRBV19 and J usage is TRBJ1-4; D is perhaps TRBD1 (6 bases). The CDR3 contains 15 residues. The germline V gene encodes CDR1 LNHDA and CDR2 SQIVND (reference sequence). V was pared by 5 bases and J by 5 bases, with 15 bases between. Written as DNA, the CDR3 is TGTGCCAGTAGTCCCCGTGGGGGGCCAAATGAAAAACTGTTTTTT. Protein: CASSPRGGPNEKLFF.

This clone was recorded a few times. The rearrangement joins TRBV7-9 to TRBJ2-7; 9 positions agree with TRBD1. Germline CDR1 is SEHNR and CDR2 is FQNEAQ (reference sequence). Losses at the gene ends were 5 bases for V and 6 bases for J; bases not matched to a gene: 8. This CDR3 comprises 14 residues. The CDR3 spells CASSREQGASEQYF. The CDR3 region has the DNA TGTGCCAGCAGCCGCGAACAGGGGGCGAGCGAGCAGTACTTC.

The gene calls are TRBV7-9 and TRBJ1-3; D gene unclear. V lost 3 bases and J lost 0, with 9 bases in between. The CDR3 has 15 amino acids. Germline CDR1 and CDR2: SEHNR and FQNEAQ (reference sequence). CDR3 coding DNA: TGTGCCAGCAGCTTGTTCCTGGACTCTGGAAACACCATATATTTT. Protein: CASSLFLDSGNTIYF. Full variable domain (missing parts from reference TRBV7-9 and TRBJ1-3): DTGVSQNPRHKITKRGQNVTFRCDPISEHNRLYWYRQTLGQGPEFLTYFQNEAQLEKSRLLSDRFSAERPKGSFSTLEIQRTEQGDSAMYLCASSLFLDSGNTIYFGEGSWLTVV.

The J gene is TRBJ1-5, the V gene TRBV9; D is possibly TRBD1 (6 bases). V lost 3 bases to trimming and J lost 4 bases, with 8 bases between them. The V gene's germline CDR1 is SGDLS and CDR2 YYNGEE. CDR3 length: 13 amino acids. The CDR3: CASSGQGNQPQHF. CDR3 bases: TGTGCCAGCAGCGGCCAGGGGAATCAGCCCCAGCATTTT.

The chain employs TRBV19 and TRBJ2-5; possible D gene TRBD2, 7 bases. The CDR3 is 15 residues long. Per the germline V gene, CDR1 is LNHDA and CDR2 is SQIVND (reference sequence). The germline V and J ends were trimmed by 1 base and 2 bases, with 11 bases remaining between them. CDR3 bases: TGTGCCAGTAGTATAGGAGGGGGAGGGCAAGAGACCCAGTACTTC. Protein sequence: CASSIGGGGQETQYF.

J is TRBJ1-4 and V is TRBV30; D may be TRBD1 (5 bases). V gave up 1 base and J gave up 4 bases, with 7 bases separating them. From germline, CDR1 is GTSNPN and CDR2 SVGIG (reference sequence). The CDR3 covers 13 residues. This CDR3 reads CAWSGGLNEKLFF. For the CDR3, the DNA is TGTGCCTGGAGTGGGGGCCTTAATGAAAAACTGTTTTTT.

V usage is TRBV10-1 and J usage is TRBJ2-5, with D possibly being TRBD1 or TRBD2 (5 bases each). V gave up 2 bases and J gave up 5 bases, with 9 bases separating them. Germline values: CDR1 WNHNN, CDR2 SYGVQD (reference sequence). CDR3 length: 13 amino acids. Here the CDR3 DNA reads TGCGCCAGCAGTGAGACTAGGGGTGAGACCCAGTACTTC. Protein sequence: CASSETRGETQYF.

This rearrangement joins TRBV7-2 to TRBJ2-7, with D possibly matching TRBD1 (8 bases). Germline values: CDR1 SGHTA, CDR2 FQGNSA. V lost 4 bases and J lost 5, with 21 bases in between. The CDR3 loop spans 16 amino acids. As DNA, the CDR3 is TGTGCCAGCAGCTCCACTGGGGGGGGACAGGTGGACGAGCAGTACTTC. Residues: CASSSTGGGQVDEQYF.

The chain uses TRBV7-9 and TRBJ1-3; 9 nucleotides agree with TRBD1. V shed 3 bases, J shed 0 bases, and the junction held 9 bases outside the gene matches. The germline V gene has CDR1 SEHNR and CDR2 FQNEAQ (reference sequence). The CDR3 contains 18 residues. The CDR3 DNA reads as TGTGCCAGCAGCTTTTACAGGGGACAGGGATTCTCTGGAAACACCATATATTTT. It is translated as CASSFYRGQGFSGNTIYF.

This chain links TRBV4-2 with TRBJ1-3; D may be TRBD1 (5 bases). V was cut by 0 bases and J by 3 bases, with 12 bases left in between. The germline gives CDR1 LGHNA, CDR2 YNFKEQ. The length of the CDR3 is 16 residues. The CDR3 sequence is CASSQDSAGGGNTIYF. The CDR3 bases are TGTGCCAGCAGCCAAGATTCCGCCGGGGGTGGAAACACCATATATTTT.

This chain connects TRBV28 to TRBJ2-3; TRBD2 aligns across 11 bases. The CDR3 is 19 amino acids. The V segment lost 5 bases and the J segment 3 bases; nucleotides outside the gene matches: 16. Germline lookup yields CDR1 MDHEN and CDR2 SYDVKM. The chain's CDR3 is CASSPQLAGATAGTDTQYF. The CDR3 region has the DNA TGTGCCAGCAGTCCACAACTAGCGGGGGCCACGGCAGGAACAGATACGCAGTATTTT.

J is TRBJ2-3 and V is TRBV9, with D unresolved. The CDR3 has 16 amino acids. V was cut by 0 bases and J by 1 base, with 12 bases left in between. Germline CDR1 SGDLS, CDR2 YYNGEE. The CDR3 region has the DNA TGTGCCAGCAGCGTAGGGCCAGAAGGAGGCACAGATACGCAGTATTTT. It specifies CASSVGPEGGTDTQYF.

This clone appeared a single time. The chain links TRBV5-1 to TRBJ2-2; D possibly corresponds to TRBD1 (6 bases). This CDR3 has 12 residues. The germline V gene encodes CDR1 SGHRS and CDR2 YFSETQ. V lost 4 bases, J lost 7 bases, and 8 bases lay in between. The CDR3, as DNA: TGCGCCAGCAGCCCCAGGGGCGGGGAGCTGTTTTTT. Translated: CASSPRGGELFF.

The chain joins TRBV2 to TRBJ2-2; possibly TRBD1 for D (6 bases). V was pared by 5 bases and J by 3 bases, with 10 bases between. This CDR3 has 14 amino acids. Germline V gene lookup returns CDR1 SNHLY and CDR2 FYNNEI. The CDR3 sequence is CASSRDTYTGELFF. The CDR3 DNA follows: TGTGCCAGCAGTCGGGACACTTACACCGGGGAGCTGTTTTTT.

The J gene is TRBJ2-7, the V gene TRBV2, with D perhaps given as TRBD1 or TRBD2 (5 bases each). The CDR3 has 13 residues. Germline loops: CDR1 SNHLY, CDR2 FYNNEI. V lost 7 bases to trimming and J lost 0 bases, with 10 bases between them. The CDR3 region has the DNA TGTGCCAGCAAAAGGGACGGCTCCTACGAGCAGTACTTC. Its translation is CASKRDGSYEQYF. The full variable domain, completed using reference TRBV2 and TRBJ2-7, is EPEVTQTPSHQVTQMGQEVILRCVPISNHLYFYWYRQILGQKVEFLVSFYNNEISEKSEIFDDQFSVERPDGSNFTLKIRSTKLEDSAMYFCASKRDGSYEQYFGPGTRLTVT.

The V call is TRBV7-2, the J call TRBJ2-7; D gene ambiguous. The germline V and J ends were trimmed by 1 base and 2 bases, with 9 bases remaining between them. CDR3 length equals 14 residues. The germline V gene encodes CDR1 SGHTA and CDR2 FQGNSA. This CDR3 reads CASSLGAVPYEQYF. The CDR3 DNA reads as TGTGCCAGCAGCTTAGGCGCCGTTCCCTACGAGCAGTACTTC.

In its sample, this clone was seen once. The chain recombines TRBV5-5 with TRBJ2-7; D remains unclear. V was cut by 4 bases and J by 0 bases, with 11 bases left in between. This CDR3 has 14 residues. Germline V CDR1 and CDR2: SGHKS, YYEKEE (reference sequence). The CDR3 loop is CASSGVGSSYEQYF. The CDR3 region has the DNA TGTGCCAGCAGCGGGGTAGGAAGCTCCTACGAGCAGTACTTC.

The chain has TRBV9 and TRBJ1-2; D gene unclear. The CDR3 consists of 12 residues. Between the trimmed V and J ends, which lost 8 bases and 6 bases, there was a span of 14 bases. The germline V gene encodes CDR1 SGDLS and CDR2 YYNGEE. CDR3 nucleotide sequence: TGTGCCAGTTCTTCAGCATGGGATGGCTACACCTTC. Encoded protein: CASSSAWDGYTF.

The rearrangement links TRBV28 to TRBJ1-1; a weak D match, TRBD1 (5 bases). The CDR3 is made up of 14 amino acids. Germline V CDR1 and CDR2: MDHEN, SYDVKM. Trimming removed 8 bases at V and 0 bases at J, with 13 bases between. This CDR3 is CASYTKGLNTEAFF. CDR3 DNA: TGTGCCAGCTACACTAAGGGACTGAACACTGAAGCTTTCTTT. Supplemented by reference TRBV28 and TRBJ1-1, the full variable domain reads DVKVTQSSRYLVKRTGEKVFLECVQDMDHENMFWYRQDPGLGLRLIYFSYDVKMKEKGDIPEGYSVSREKKERFSLILESASTNQTSMYLCASYTKGLNTEAFFGQGTRLTVV.

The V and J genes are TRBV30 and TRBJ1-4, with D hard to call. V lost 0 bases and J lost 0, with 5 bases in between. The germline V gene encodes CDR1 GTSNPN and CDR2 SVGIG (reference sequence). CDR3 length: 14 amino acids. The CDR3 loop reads CAWSVLATNEKLFF. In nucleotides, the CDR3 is TGTGCCTGGAGTGTGCTTGCAACTAATGAAAAACTGTTTTTT. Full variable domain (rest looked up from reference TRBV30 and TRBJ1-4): SQTIHQWPATLVQPVGSPLSLECTVEGTSNPNLYWYRQAAGRGLQLLFYSVGIGQISSEVPQNLSASRPQDRQFILSSKKLLLSDSGFYLCAWSVLATNEKLFFGSGTQLSVL.

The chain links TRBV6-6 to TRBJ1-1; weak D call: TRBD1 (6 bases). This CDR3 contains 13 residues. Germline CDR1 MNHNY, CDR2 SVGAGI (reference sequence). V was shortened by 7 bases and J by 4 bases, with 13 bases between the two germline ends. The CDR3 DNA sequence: TGTGCCAGCAAGACCCCGACAGGCACTGAAGCTTTCTTT. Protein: CASKTPTGTEAFF.